What follows describes a single T cell receptor (beta chain). This entry comes from a study of control samples from healthy donors and cancer patients. Clones were read by immunoSEQ multiplex PCR, and TCRdb kept only the in-frame ones, dropping some. The sample consists of around 100,000 clones, roughly 87% of them appearing once. V lost 4 bases, J lost 0 bases, and 11 bases lay in between. This CDR3 is 15 amino acids long. The germline CDR1 and CDR2 sequences are SGDLS and YYNGEE. The V call is TRBV9, the J call TRBJ1-3, with D uncertain. The receptor's source is a woman aged 45 to 65 in good health. The sequenced sample was blood. The CDR3 DNA is TGTGCCAGCAGCCGATTTGCTGACTCTGGAAACACCATATATTTT. As protein: CASSRFADSGNTIYF.